This T cell receptor (beta chain) derives from a study of cytomegalovirus exposure and HLA in healthy donors. Use of 60 Vbeta and 13 Jbeta primers characterized the PCR. Generated by immunoSEQ multiplex PCR, the TCRdb table keeps only in-frame clones and is missing some. The repertoire holds about 110,000 clones, with about two thirds as singletons. V lost 0 bases to trimming and J lost 10 bases, with 13 bases between them. Germline V gene sequence: CDR1 MNHEY, CDR2 SMNVEV (reference sequence). This CDR3 spans 15 amino acids. Material: PBMCs. The TCR was taken from a boy aged 10-17 years in good health and CMV-seronegative. J is TRBJ1-6 and V is TRBV27, with D maybe TRBD1 (6 bases). The CDR3 DNA reads as TGTGCCAGCAGTTTATCCCGGCAGGGACACTCACCCCTCCACTTT. This sequence encodes CASSLSRQGHSPLHF.